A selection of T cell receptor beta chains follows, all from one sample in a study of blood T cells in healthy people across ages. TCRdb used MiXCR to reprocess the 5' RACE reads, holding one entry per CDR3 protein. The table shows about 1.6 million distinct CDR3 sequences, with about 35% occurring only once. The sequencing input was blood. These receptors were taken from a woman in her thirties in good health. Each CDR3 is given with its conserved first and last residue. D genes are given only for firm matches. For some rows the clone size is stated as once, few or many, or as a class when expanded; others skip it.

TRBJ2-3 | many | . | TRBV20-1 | CSARGTRTDTQYF | TGCAGTGCTAGAGGAACACGCACAGATACGCAGTATTTT
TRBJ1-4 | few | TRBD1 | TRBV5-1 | CASSPQGGPNEKLFF | TGCGCCAGCAGCCCCCAGGGGGGCCCTAATGAAAAACTGTTTTTT
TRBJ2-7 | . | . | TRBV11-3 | CASSLGARGGQYF | TGTGCCAGCAGCTTAGGTGCCAGGGGCGGTCAGTACTTC
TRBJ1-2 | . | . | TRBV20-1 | CSAETRRDYGYTF | TGCAGTGCAGAGACACGTCGTGACTACGGCTACACCTTC
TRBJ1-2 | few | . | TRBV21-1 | CASSPVLGPFDYGYTF | TGTGCCAGCAGCCCCGTCCTCGGCCCGTTTGACTATGGCTACACCTTC
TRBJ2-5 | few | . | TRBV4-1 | CASSPSEGHQETQYF | TGCGCCAGCAGCCCTTCGGAAGGACACCAAGAGACCCAGTACTTC
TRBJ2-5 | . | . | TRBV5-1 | CASSFGATQEAQYF | TGCGCCAGCAGCTTTGGGGCAACTCAAGAGGCCCAGTACTTC
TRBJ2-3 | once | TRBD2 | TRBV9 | CASSVASGSFPTDTQYF | TGTGCCAGCAGCGTAGCTAGCGGGAGTTTCCCCACAGATACGCAGTATTTT
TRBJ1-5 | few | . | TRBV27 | CASSPRTVDQPQHF | TGTGCCAGCAGTCCCCGGACAGTCGATCAGCCCCAGCATTTT
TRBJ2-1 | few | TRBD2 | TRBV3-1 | CASSRQAGAGNEQFF | TGTGCCAGCAGCCGTCAAGCGGGAGCTGGGAATGAGCAGTTCTTC
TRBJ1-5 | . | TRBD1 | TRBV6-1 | CASIPDRSDQPRHF | TGTGCCAGCATCCCGGACAGGTCGGATCAGCCCCGGCATTTT
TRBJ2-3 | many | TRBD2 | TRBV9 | CASSVGGGSTDTQYF | TGTGCCAGCAGCGTCGGGGGGGGCAGCACAGATACGCAGTATTTT
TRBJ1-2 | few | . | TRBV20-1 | CSARDGFNYGYTF | TGCAGTGCTAGAGATGGGTTTAACTATGGCTACACCTTC
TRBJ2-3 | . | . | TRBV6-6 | CASRLKGDTQYF | TGTGCCAGCAGATTAAAAGGGGATACGCAGTATTTT
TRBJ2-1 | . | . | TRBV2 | CASRTEGGNEQFF | TGTGCCAGCAGGACCGAGGGGGGCAATGAGCAGTTCTTC
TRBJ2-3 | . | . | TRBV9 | CASSVYERTDTQYF | TGTGCCAGCAGCGTATACGAGAGGACAGATACGCAGTATTTT
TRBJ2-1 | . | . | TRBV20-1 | CSALLKDEQFF | TGCAGTGCTCTCTTGAAAGATGAGCAGTTCTTC
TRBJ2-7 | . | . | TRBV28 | CAGSFRGSVRSSYEQYF | TGTGCCGGCAGTTTCCGGGGCAGCGTAAGGAGCTCCTACGAGCAGTACTTC
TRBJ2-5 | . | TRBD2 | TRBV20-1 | CSARKSGGLETQYF | TGCAGTGCTCGAAAGAGCGGGGGGTTAGAGACCCAGTACTTC
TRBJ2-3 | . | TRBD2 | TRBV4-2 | CASSLPSSGSEDTQYF | TGTGCCAGCAGCCTGCCGAGTAGCGGGAGTGAAGATACGCAGTATTTT
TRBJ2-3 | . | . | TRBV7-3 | CASSLKLGSLDTQYF | TGTGCCAGCAGCTTAAAATTGGGCTCCCTGGATACGCAGTATTTT
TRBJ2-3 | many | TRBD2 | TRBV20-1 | CSARTSGDEGTDTQYF | TGCAGTGCTAGAACTAGCGGAGACGAGGGCACAGATACGCAGTATTTT
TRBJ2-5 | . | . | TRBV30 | CAWRGGVQETQYF | TGTGCCTGGAGAGGAGGGGTCCAAGAGACCCAGTACTTC
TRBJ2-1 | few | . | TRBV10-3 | CAISQGSEQFF | TGTGCCATCAGTCAGGGTAGTGAGCAGTTCTTC
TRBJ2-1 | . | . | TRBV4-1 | CASSQDVEVPFYNEQFF | TGCGCCAGCAGCCAAGATGTAGAGGTCCCTTTTTACAATGAGCAGTTCTTC
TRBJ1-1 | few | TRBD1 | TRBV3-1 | CASSQDLGAYRGRTEAFF | TGTGCCAGCAGCCAAGATCTTGGGGCCTATAGGGGGCGAACTGAAGCTTTCTTT
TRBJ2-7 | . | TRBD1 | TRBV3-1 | CASSLGSGTGMYEQYF | TGTGCCAGCAGCCTGGGCTCCGGGACAGGGATGTACGAGCAGTACTTC
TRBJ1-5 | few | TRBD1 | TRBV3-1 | CASSQEGKGAQPQHF | TGTGCCAGCAGTCAAGAGGGAAAGGGGGCTCAGCCCCAGCATTTT
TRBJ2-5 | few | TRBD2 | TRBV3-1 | CASSQMTSGGTQYF | TGTGCCAGCAGCCAAATGACTAGCGGTGGGACCCAGTACTTC
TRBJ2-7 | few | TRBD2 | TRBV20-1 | CSGASGGYPAYEQYF | TGCAGTGGGGCTAGCGGGGGGTACCCAGCCTACGAGCAGTACTTC
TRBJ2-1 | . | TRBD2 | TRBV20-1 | CSASSRSGGEYNEQFF | TGCAGTGCTAGCTCCCGTAGCGGGGGCGAATACAATGAGCAGTTCTTC